The 26 T cell receptor beta chains in this list originate from one sample, sequenced in a study of blood T cell repertoires in COVID-19. Clones were sequenced by immunoSEQ multiplex PCR, and TCRdb holds only the in-frame ones, with some missing. The table shows 120,000 to 150,000 clones, with more than 75% occurring only once. What was sequenced was peripheral blood. These receptors originate from a human donor in a cohort sampled during active COVID-19.

In DNA form, the CDR3 reads TGTGCCAGCAGTATGAGGGGGCCGATCACTGAAGCTTTCTTT. Translated, it gives CASSMRGPITEAFF. The chain couples TRBV6-5 to TRBJ1-1, with 7 bases identical to TRBD1. The CDR3 totals 14 residues. Germline V CDR1 and CDR2: MNHEY, SVGAGI. With V trimmed by 5 bases and J by 4 bases, 7 bases remained unmatched.

In this sample, this clone turned up a few times. The chain is built from TRBV7-2 and TRBJ1-5; D is possibly TRBD1 (6 bases). The CDR3 runs to 14 residues. V was cut by 1 base and J by 7 bases, with 11 bases left in between. CDR1 is SGHTA and CDR2 is FQGNSA in the germline V gene. The CDR3 region has the DNA TGTGCCAGCAGCTTAGGGCCAGGGGACCAGCCCCAGCATTTT. Amino acid sequence: CASSLGPGDQPQHF.

This chain joins TRBV5-6 and TRBJ2-1; TRBD2 matches 7 bases. This CDR3 region has 15 residues. Per the germline V gene, CDR1 is SGHDT and CDR2 is YYEEEE. J was trimmed by 2 bases and V by 0 bases; bases with no gene match: 2. DNA for the CDR3: TGTGCCAGCAGCTTGGCGCGGGAGCCCTACAATGAGCAGTTCTTC. Translated: CASSLAREPYNEQFF. Complete variable domain (other parts from reference TRBV5-6 and TRBJ2-1): DAGVTQSPTHLIKTRGQQVTLRCSPKSGHDTVSWYQQALGQGPQFIFQYYEEEERQRGNFPDRFSGHQFPNYSSELNVNALLLGDSALYLCASSLAREPYNEQFFGPGTRLTVL.

The chain is built from TRBV14 and TRBJ2-1; D uncertain. The CDR3 has 15 amino acids. Trimming left V 3 bases short and J 6 bases short, with 15 bases between. The germline CDR1 and CDR2 sequences are SGHDN and FVKESK. CDR3 coding DNA: TGTGCCAGCAGCCAGAGGCTCGGTCCGCTCAATGAGCAGTTCTTC. Its translation: CASSQRLGPLNEQFF.

The chain joins TRBV28 to TRBJ1-1; TRBD1 is a possible D gene (5 bases). The germline V gene has CDR1 MDHEN and CDR2 SYDVKM. The CDR3 loop spans 15 amino acids. Trimming stripped 5 bases from V and 5 bases from J, with 18 bases between. The CDR3 DNA follows: TGTGCCAGCAGTCTCGGGGGGAGAACGAGAACTGAAGCTTTCTTT. Amino acids: CASSLGGRTRTEAFF.

J is TRBJ2-2 and V is TRBV6-5; 8 nucleotides match TRBD1. Germline-derived CDR1 and CDR2 are MNHEY and SVGAGI. The CDR3 runs to 15 residues. V trimming: 6 bases; J trimming: 4 bases; junction bases outside the gene matches: 7. As DNA, the CDR3 is TGTGCCAGCAGCCGAAGGACAGGGAGCACCGGGGAGCTGTTTTTT. Encoded protein: CASSRRTGSTGELFF.

V and J are TRBV6-2 or TRBV6-3 and TRBJ2-7, with a possible D match to TRBD1 (5 bases). V was clipped by 2 bases and J by 0 bases, with 8 bases between them. The CDR3 runs to 14 residues. The germline V gene encodes CDR1 MNHEY and CDR2 SVGEGT. CDR3 in DNA: TGTGCCAGCAGTTACAGGGGAAGCTCCTACGAGCAGTACTTC. Encoded protein: CASSYRGSSYEQYF.

V gene TRBV15 combines with J gene TRBJ1-5; the D gene is possibly TRBD1 (5 bases). The V gene's germline CDR1 is LNHNV and CDR2 YYDKDF (reference sequence). Trimming left V 5 bases short and J 0 bases short, with 20 bases between. The CDR3 totals 18 residues. The CDR3 is CATSRTFGTDYSNQPQHF. In DNA, the CDR3 is TGTGCCACCAGCCGCACATTCGGGACGGACTATAGCAATCAGCCCCAGCATTTT.

This clone showed up many times. The chain links TRBV9 to TRBJ1-6, with 8 bases fitting TRBD1. This CDR3 has 15 amino acids. With 2 bases clipped from V and 8 bases from J, the junction kept 6 bases outside the gene matches. The V gene's germline CDR1 is SGDLS and CDR2 YYNGEE. This CDR3 is CASSVRQGQDSPLHF. In DNA, the CDR3 is TGTGCCAGCAGCGTGAGACAGGGGCAGGATTCACCCCTCCACTTT.

The V and J genes are TRBV7-9 and TRBJ2-5, with unresolved D. The CDR3 is made up of 13 amino acids. CDR1 SEHNR and CDR2 FQNEAQ come from the germline V gene (reference sequence). Trimming pared 2 bases from V and 4 bases from J, leaving 8 bases between. The CDR3, as DNA: TGTGCCAGCAGCTTACTCGGGTCAGAGACCCAGTACTTC. This sequence encodes CASSLLGSETQYF.

CDR3 nucleotides: TGCAGCGTCAGTGGCGACAGGGGACACGAGCAGTACTTC. Translation gives CSVSGDRGHEQYF. The rearrangement joins TRBV29-1 to TRBJ2-7; 8 bases line up with TRBD1. This CDR3 contains 13 residues. From germline, CDR1 is SQVTM and CDR2 ANQGSEA. The J segment lost 5 bases and the V segment lost 6 bases, leaving 9 bases of the junction unmatched.

This clone is a singleton in its sample. This chain connects TRBV2 to TRBJ2-5, with 8 nucleotides matching TRBD2. The CDR3 totals 15 residues. V was pared by 4 bases and J by 5 bases, with 9 bases of the junction left unmatched. Germline CDR1 and CDR2: SNHLY and FYNNEI. This CDR3 is CASSGSGTRGETQYF. The CDR3 DNA follows: TGTGCCAGCAGTGGGTCTGGGACTAGGGGCGAGACCCAGTACTTC.

This clone was observed a single time. The V call is TRBV2, the J call TRBJ2-2; D is perhaps TRBD1 (5 bases). V was pared by 2 bases and J by 9 bases, with 13 bases between. This CDR3 is built from 14 residues. From germline, CDR1 is SNHLY and CDR2 FYNNEI. The CDR3 nucleotides read TGTGCCAGCAGTGAATCCAGGGTGCGGAGGGAGCTGTTTTTT. Translated, it gives CASSESRVRRELFF.

The chain has TRBV11-2 and TRBJ2-3, with 8 nucleotides matching TRBD2. V lost 2 bases and J lost 2; bases outside the gene matches: 12. Germline loops: CDR1 SGHAT, CDR2 FQNNGV. The CDR3 totals 18 residues. The CDR3 nucleotides are TGTGCCAGCAGCTTACTTGGGCTAGCGGGCGGATTCACAGATACGCAGTATTTT. Translated, it gives CASSLLGLAGGFTDTQYF.

The rearrangement joins TRBV5-4 to TRBJ2-2, with D possibly TRBD1 on 6 matching bases. The CDR3 is 14 amino acids. The germline V gene has CDR1 SGHNT and CDR2 YYREEE (reference sequence). The V gene lost 3 bases and the J gene lost 6 bases, with 12 bases spanning the gap. This chain's CDR3 is CASSSMGASGELFF. The CDR3 bases are TGTGCCAGCAGCTCGATGGGGGCGTCCGGGGAGCTGTTTTTT. The full variable domain, in which reference TRBV5-4 and TRBJ2-2 provide the parts outside the CDR3, is ETGVTQSPTHLIKTRGQQVTLRCSSQSGHNTVSWYQQALGQGPQFIFQYYREEENGRGNFPPRFSGLQFPNYSSELNVNALELDDSALYLCASSSMGASGELFFGEGSRLTVL.

CDR3 sequence (DNA): TGCGCCAGCAGCTTGGGCGGGAGAACTGGAAACACCATATATTTT. It is translated as CASSLGGRTGNTIYF. The genes are TRBV5-1 and TRBJ1-3; D gene unclear. CDR1 is SGHRS, CDR2 YFSETQ, per germline. The CDR3 extends over 15 amino acids. Trimming stripped 0 bases from V and 2 bases from J, with 9 bases between.

This sequence joins TRBV6-5 and TRBJ2-2, with no clear D. CDR1 is MNHEY, CDR2 SVGAGI, per germline. V shed 0 bases and J shed 2 bases, with 7 bases lying between them. This CDR3 has 15 amino acids. CDR3 region: CASSYSVGNTGELFF. The CDR3 region has the DNA TGTGCCAGCAGTTACTCGGTCGGTAACACCGGGGAGCTGTTTTTT.

The chain combines TRBV13 with TRBJ2-2; the match to TRBD1 covers 9 bases. The CDR3 sequence is 15 residues long. V was pared by 5 bases and J by 6 bases, with 7 bases of the junction left unmatched. The germline gives CDR1 PRHDT, CDR2 FYEKMQ (reference sequence). The CDR3 reads CASSTGTGTPGELFF. The CDR3 coding sequence is TGTGCCAGCAGCACCGGGACAGGGACCCCCGGGGAGCTGTTTTTT.

The chain couples TRBV19 to TRBJ1-2; 12 nucleotides agree with TRBD1. V trimming: 7 bases; J trimming: 7 bases; junction bases outside the gene matches: 4. CDR1 and CDR2 from the germline V gene are LNHDA and SQIVND (reference sequence). The CDR3 spans 13 residues. The CDR3 DNA follows: TGTGCCAGTACCGGGACAGGGGGCCGTGGCTACACCTTC. Translated: CASTGTGGRGYTF.

This clone was picked up one time. The rearrangement links TRBV2 to TRBJ2-7; weak D call: TRBD2 (5 bases). Per germline, CDR1 SNHLY and CDR2 FYNNEI. CDR3 length: 12 residues. Trimming removed 7 bases at V and 5 bases at J, with 12 bases between. The CDR3 sequence is CASMRVTDEQYV. The CDR3 DNA reads TGTGCCAGCATGAGGGTCACCGACGAGCAGTACGTC.

This clone was seen only a few times. The chain combines TRBV28 with TRBJ1-6; D is undetermined. CDR3 length equals 15 residues. V was pared by 11 bases and J by 0 bases, with 14 bases between. CDR1 MDHEN and CDR2 SYDVKM come from the germline V gene. CDR3 sequence: CAARGESSYNSPLHF. CDR3 DNA: TGTGCCGCCAGAGGAGAGAGCTCCTATAATTCACCCCTCCACTTT.

The chain employs TRBV9 and TRBJ2-5; D may be TRBD1 (7 bases). CDR1 and CDR2 (germline): SGDLS, YYNGEE. V lost 4 bases and J 4 bases, leaving 17 bases between the germline ends. There are 15 residues in the CDR3. The CDR3 loop is CASSPRGQGGETQYF. The CDR3 coding sequence is TGTGCCAGCAGCCCTAGAGGGCAGGGGGGAGAGACCCAGTACTTC.

The chain joins TRBV4-2 to TRBJ2-2; D might be TRBD1 (5 bases). Trimming shortened V by 0 bases and J by 7 bases, and 9 bases separated the two germline ends. CDR1 is LGHNA, CDR2 YNFKEQ, per germline. The CDR3 has 14 residues. CDR3 DNA sequence: TGTGCCAGCAGCCAAGAACAGGTTGACGGGGAGCTGTTTTTT. This translates into CASSQEQVDGELFF.

The V call is TRBV13, the J call TRBJ2-7; D ambiguous. Trimming removed 3 bases at V and 0 bases at J, with 9 bases between. This CDR3 is 14 amino acids long. Germline values: CDR1 PRHDT, CDR2 FYEKMQ (reference sequence). The CDR3 sequence is CASSLNPSSYEQYF. The CDR3 bases are TGTGCCAGCAGCTTGAACCCCAGCTCCTACGAGCAGTACTTC.

This chain links TRBV19 with TRBJ2-2; possible D gene TRBD2, 7 bases. CDR3 length equals 15 residues. The V gene lost 5 bases and the J gene lost 3 bases, with 13 bases spanning the gap. Per germline, CDR1 LNHDA and CDR2 SQIVND (reference sequence). As DNA, the CDR3 is TGTGCCAGTAGTTTTCGGGGGGCCGACACCGGGGAGCTGTTTTTT. It is translated as CASSFRGADTGELFF.

The CDR3 is CASRTRQVYGYTF. The CDR3, as DNA: TGTGCCAGCAGGACCCGACAAGTCTATGGCTACACCTTC. The chain employs TRBV12-3 or TRBV12-4 and TRBJ1-2; the D is unclear. Trimming took off 6 bases at V and 4 bases at J, with 12 bases between the two ends. This CDR3 comprises 13 residues.